One sample yielded the 23 T cell receptor beta chains listed below, sequenced in a study of chemoradiotherapy in HPV16-positive cancers. Assay: immunoSEQ multiplex PCR; the TCRdb copy retains only in-frame clones and omits some. Altogether about 3,500 clones are present, about 87% being singletons, with the ten largest covering about 3.4%. This material consisted of tumor tissue, taken from a patient who underwent chemoradiotherapy. These receptors came from a human donor with HPV-associated anogenital cancer.

The CDR3 sequence: CASSNYEKERTF. The CDR3 coding sequence is TGTGCCAGCAGTAATTATGAAAAGGAGCGGACCTTC. The chain carries TRBV28 and TRBJ1-2; D unclear. Germline V gene data show CDR1 as MDHEN and CDR2 as SYDVKM. This CDR3 spans 12 amino acids. Trimming removed 5 bases from V and 14 bases from J, with 18 bases in between.

V is TRBV6-1 and J is TRBJ1-1, with a possible D match to TRBD1 (6 bases). CDR3 length: 14 residues. Germline values: CDR1 MNHNS, CDR2 SASEGT. V gave up 0 bases and J gave up 8 bases, with 13 bases separating them. As DNA, the CDR3 is TGTGCCAGCAGTGAAGCAGGCGGGGGGGCGGAAGCTTTCTTT. Translation: CASSEAGGGAEAFF.

The chain has TRBV7-3 and TRBJ2-5; a possible D gene is TRBD1 (6 bases). Trimming removed 5 bases from V and 5 bases from J, with 18 bases in between. Germline lookup yields CDR1 SGHTA and CDR2 FQGTGA. The CDR3 runs to 15 residues. CDR3 DNA: TGTGCCAGCAGCCAGGGGCTGGGTCTGGGGGAGACCCAGTACTTC. This sequence encodes CASSQGLGLGETQYF.

The rearrangement links TRBV18 to TRBJ1-4, with 8 bases matching TRBD1. CDR3 length: 17 residues. CDR1 KGHSH and CDR2 LQKENI come from the germline V gene. J was trimmed by 5 bases and V by 6 bases; bases with no gene match: 14. CDR3 loop: CASSPTAGGSPNEKLFF. CDR3 DNA sequence: TGTGCCAGCTCCCCGACGGCAGGGGGCTCCCCGAATGAAAAACTGTTTTTT.

The chain has TRBV6-4 and TRBJ1-4; 8 positions agree with TRBD1. The CDR3 is made up of 18 amino acids. Germline loops: CDR1 MRHNA, CDR2 SNTAGT. Losses at the gene ends were 6 bases for V and 2 bases for J; bases not matched to a gene: 14. For the CDR3, the DNA is TGTGCCAGCAGGCCAGGACAGGGATGGCCGTCGACTAATGAAAAACTGTTTTTT. It is translated as CASRPGQGWPSTNEKLFF.

This clone was seen just once. Here the CDR3 DNA reads TGTGCCAGCAGCGTAGGGGGGTCGGAATTGACCGGGGAGCTGTTTTTT. Translation: CASSVGGSELTGELFF. The chain carries TRBV9 and TRBJ2-2; the D call may be TRBD1 or TRBD2 (5 bases each). Per the germline V gene, CDR1 is SGDLS and CDR2 is YYNGEE. The CDR3 covers 16 residues. Trimming shortened V by 0 bases and J by 5 bases, and 14 bases separated the two germline ends.

J is TRBJ1-4 and V is TRBV25-1; possible D gene TRBD1, 6 bases. Trimming removed 6 bases from V and 5 bases from J, with 16 bases in between. CDR1 and CDR2 from the germline V gene are MGHDK and SYGVNS. This CDR3 spans 15 amino acids. The CDR3 loop reads CASRPSDRSNEKLFF. As DNA, the CDR3 is TGTGCCAGCAGACCGTCCGACAGGTCAAATGAAAAACTGTTTTTT.

This clone appeared a few times. The chain links TRBV9 to TRBJ2-2; maybe TRBD2 (7 bases). Germline CDR1 is SGDLS and CDR2 is YYNGEE. The CDR3 has 18 amino acids. The ends were cut back, 3 bases at V and 2 bases at J, with 20 bases in the middle. The CDR3 loop is CASSALPRGGTNTGELFF. The CDR3 region has the DNA TGTGCCAGCAGCGCGCTCCCTAGGGGGGGGACTAACACCGGGGAGCTGTTTTTT.

The rearrangement links TRBV18 to TRBJ2-3; 8 bases are shared with TRBD1. V lost 3 bases, J lost 4 bases, and 9 bases stayed unmatched. There are 16 residues in the CDR3. Germline V lookup: CDR1 KGHSH, CDR2 LQKENI. This CDR3 is CASSPPGDRRADTQYF. The CDR3, as DNA: TGTGCCAGCTCACCCCCCGGGGACAGGAGGGCAGATACGCAGTATTTT.

The rearrangement links TRBV28 to TRBJ2-1, with 7 nucleotides matching TRBD1. Germline V CDR1 and CDR2: MDHEN, SYDVKM. V shed 5 bases, J shed 2 bases, and the junction held 6 bases outside the gene matches. This CDR3 has 15 residues. The CDR3 region is CASSPSGTAYNEQFF. CDR3 nucleotide sequence: TGTGCCAGCAGTCCATCGGGGACAGCCTACAATGAGCAGTTCTTC.

This clone was seen only a few times. The J gene is TRBJ1-1, the V gene TRBV6-6, with TRBD1 matching over 11 bases. The junction had 8 bases not matched to a gene; V was cut back by 6 bases and J by 5 bases. The CDR3 runs 15 residues. Germline CDR1 is MNHNY and CDR2 is SVGAGI (reference sequence). The CDR3 coding sequence is TGTGCCAGCAGCCGAGGGGGACAGGGGGGGACTGAAGCTTTCTTT. Encoded protein: CASSRGGQGGTEAFF.

The J gene is TRBJ2-1, the V gene TRBV7-3; TRBD2 aligns across 10 bases. Germline trimming cut 5 bases from V and 7 bases from J; bases unmatched to any gene: 5. The CDR3 has 14 amino acids. Germline loops: CDR1 SGHTA, CDR2 FQGTGA. CDR3 region: CASSPSGLANEQFF. Written as DNA, the CDR3 is TGTGCCAGCAGCCCATCGGGACTAGCGAATGAGCAGTTCTTC. The variable domain in full, completed from reference TRBV7-3 and TRBJ2-1, reads GAGVSQTPSNKVTEKGKYVELRCDPISGHTALYWYRQSLGQGPEFLIYFQGTGAADDSGLPNDRFFAVRPEGSVSTLKIQRTERGDSAVYLCASSPSGLANEQFFGPGTRLTVL.

This clone occurred a few times. Here the CDR3 reads CASSESSVNSPLHF. The CDR3, as DNA: TGTGCCAGCAGTGAGTCCAGCGTTAATTCACCCCTCCACTTT. The chain combines TRBV25-1 with TRBJ1-6; D is unclear. Germline V CDR1 and CDR2: MGHDK, SYGVNS. V gave up 3 bases and J gave up 6 bases, with 9 bases separating them. This CDR3 comprises 14 residues.

This chain uses TRBV6-5 with TRBJ1-2, with 7 bases aligning to TRBD1. Germline CDR1 and CDR2: MNHEY and SVGAGI. J gave up 4 bases and V 6 bases, and 5 bases lay outside the gene matches. This CDR3 has 13 amino acids. For the CDR3, the DNA is TGTGCCAGCAGCCGCGCAGGGGGCTATGGCTACACCTTC. Encoded protein: CASSRAGGYGYTF.

The chain is built from TRBV7-8 and TRBJ1-1; TRBD1 aligns across 12 bases. Trimming at V came to 1 base and at J to 4 bases, leaving 4 bases not matched to a gene. Germline V gives CDR1 SGHVS, CDR2 FQNEAQ. This CDR3 is built from 16 residues. The CDR3 protein is CASSLVGQGASTEAFF. The CDR3 nucleotides are TGTGCCAGCAGCTTAGTGGGACAGGGGGCAAGCACTGAAGCTTTCTTT. Full variable domain (rest looked up from reference TRBV7-8 and TRBJ1-1): GAGVSQSPRYKVAKRGQDVALRCDPISGHVSLFWYQQALGQGPEFLTYFQNEAQLDKSGLPSDRFFAERPEGSVSTLKIQRTQQEDSAVYLCASSLVGQGASTEAFFGQGTRLTVV.

The chain joins TRBV30 to TRBJ1-2, with D perhaps TRBD1 (5 bases). Trimming removed 3 bases at V and 4 bases at J, with 21 bases between. CDR1 is GTSNPN and CDR2 is SVGIG in the germline V gene (reference sequence). There are 16 residues in the CDR3. CDR3 loop: CAWSGGLRRGSYGYTF. For the CDR3, the DNA is TGTGCCTGGAGCGGCGGGCTCAGGAGGGGAAGCTATGGCTACACCTTC.

The CDR3 DNA reads TGCAGCGTTGTTCGTACAGGGGGCGGCTACACCTTC. This codes for CSVVRTGGGYTF. The genes are TRBV29-1 and TRBJ1-2; 9 bases align to TRBD1. The CDR3 runs 12 residues. V was pared by 4 bases and J by 8 bases, with 5 bases of the junction left unmatched. CDR1 and CDR2 (germline): SQVTM, ANQGSEA.

The chain carries TRBV4-3 and TRBJ2-7; D possibly corresponds to TRBD1 (6 bases). The CDR3 contains 15 residues. Trimming cost V 3 bases and J 0 bases, with 12 bases left between them. CDR1 and CDR2 (germline): LGHNA, YSLEER. CDR3 amino acids: CASSQDSSLSYEQYF. The CDR3 DNA follows: TGCGCCAGCAGCCAGGACAGCTCCCTCTCCTACGAGCAGTACTTC.

The chain is built from TRBV5-1 and TRBJ1-6; D is ambiguous. Germline-derived CDR1 and CDR2 are SGHRS and YFSETQ. V was trimmed by 0 bases and J by 8 bases, leaving 9 bases between them. The length of the CDR3 is 14 residues. Written as DNA, the CDR3 is TGCGCCAGCAGCTTGGGGGGAATAGATTCACCCCTCCACTTT. This encodes CASSLGGIDSPLHF.

The genes are TRBV5-4 and TRBJ2-4, with TRBD2 as a possible D gene (5 bases). Germline loops: CDR1 SGHNT, CDR2 YYREEE (reference sequence). Between the trimmed V and J ends, which lost 2 bases and 7 bases, there was a span of 10 bases. The CDR3 consists of 13 residues. The CDR3, as DNA: TGTGCCAGCAGCTTCGAGGGTATCAACATTCAGTACTTC. This gives the protein CASSFEGINIQYF.

The J gene is TRBJ2-6, the V gene TRBV5-6, with no clear D. CDR1 is SGHDT, CDR2 YYEEEE, per germline. The CDR3 consists of 15 residues. V lost 0 bases and J 1 base, leaving 5 bases between the germline ends. The CDR3 loop is CASSLGVSGANVLTF. CDR3 nucleotides: TGTGCCAGCAGCTTGGGTGTTTCTGGGGCCAACGTCCTGACTTTC.

The chain is built from TRBV2 and TRBJ2-5, with D possibly TRBD1 on 5 matching bases. Deletions cut 6 bases from V and 5 bases from J, with 19 bases between. This CDR3 contains 15 residues. CDR1 and CDR2 from the germline V gene are SNHLY and FYNNEI. CDR3 residues: CASSALIGAQETQYF. CDR3 in DNA: TGTGCCAGCAGCGCCCTAATAGGGGCGCAGGAGACCCAGTACTTC.

The rearrangement uses TRBV7-9 and TRBJ2-1, with 13 bases identical to TRBD2. This CDR3 has 15 amino acids. V gave up 5 bases and J gave up 10 bases; unmatched junction bases: 8. Germline V gene lookup returns CDR1 SEHNR and CDR2 FQNEAQ (reference sequence). The CDR3 coding sequence is TGTGCCAGCAGCATCACTAGCGGGAGGGCCGAGGAGCAGTTCTTC. Encoded protein: CASSITSGRAEEQFF.